The sequence of this TCR beta chain was determined in a study of human T cells and chemical hapten exposure. Individual cDNA molecules received unique molecular identifiers in the library. TCRdb re-called the RACE reads through MiXCR, storing one row per CDR3 protein. The sample has about 99,000 distinct CDR3 sequences, around 11% seen once; the top ten hold roughly 2%. The germline CDR1 and CDR2 sequences are SGHTA and FQGNSA. V shed 1 base and J 5 bases; nucleotides not matched to a gene: 4. The CDR3 loop spans 14 amino acids. Time point in this sample: patch test 1, 2 weeks after DPC sensitization. The treatment denotes: therapeutic diphenylcyclopropenone sensitization with weekly scalp DPC. Unfractionated whole blood yielded the extracted total RNA.

This receptor was taken from a woman between 40 and 55 years old with alopecia areata. Some clones in this sample may be carry-over from other donors' samples. This sample comprised whole blood, obtained in connection with sensitization to the hapten diphenylcyclopropenone (DPC). The chain links TRBV7-2 to TRBJ1-1, with 7 bases aligning to TRBD1. CDR3 protein: CASSLGGGRTEAFF. The CDR3 DNA reads TGTGCCAGCAGCTTAGGAGGGGGCCGGACTGAAGCTTTCTTT. Using reference TRBV7-2 and TRBJ1-1 for the parts outside the CDR3, the full variable domain is GAGVSQSPSNKVTEKGKDVELRCDPISGHTALYWYRQSLGQGLEFLIYFQGNSAPDKSGLPSDRFSAERTGGSVSTLTIQRTQQEDSAVYLCASSLGGGRTEAFFGQGTRLTVV.